This T cell receptor beta chain derives from a study of Ad26.COV2.S vaccination and SARS-CoV-2 variants (TCRdb year 2021). About the study as a whole: Donors in the vaccine arm were drawn from COV1001, a multicentre, randomized, double-blind, placebo-controlled phase I-IIa trial testing Ad26.COV2.S in healthy adults. Trial participants were randomized into five groups of five, in which low-dose or high-dose Ad26.COV2.S was given once or twice, or placebo was given on both occasions. TCRbeta repertoire sequencing was used to assess the specificity and breadth of SARS-CoV-2-reactive T cell receptors after Ad26.COV2.S vaccination. Investigators did not know the trial group allocation while performing experiments and assessing outcomes. A total of 32 samples were included in the TCR-sequenced set, comprising around 19 Ad26.COV2.S vaccine recipients, 5 placebo recipients and 8 SARS-CoV-2 convalescent individuals. Ad26.COV2.S was administered intramuscularly at 5 x 10^10 or 1 x 10^11 viral particles, either as a single shot or as two shots given 56 days apart. What the authors observed across the whole study: The authors noted that total T cell responses may have been underestimated by the TCR breadth and depth analyses. Substantial breadth of spike-specific CD8+ and CD4+ T cell responses was reported after vaccination. The study lacked the statistical power to compare responses across vaccine doses or regimens. Vaccine and placebo recipients had comparable non-spike TCR breadth, which fits with the vaccine containing only spike. Ad26.COV2.S recipients had higher spike-specific TCR breadth than placebo recipients (P = 0.0014).

The treatment or condition label, read with the paper, signifies: around 19 received Ad26.COV2.S at low or high dose, single or two shots; 5 received placebo; per-sample allocation not given. Repertoires of vaccine and placebo recipients were sequenced from samples taken on day 63 after the first injection. In Cohort 1b, fewer than 30 adults aged 18-55 years were enrolled at a single site in Boston, USA, between 29 July and 7 August 2020. Ad26.COV2.S consisted of a replication-incompetent adenovirus type 26 vector by which a prefusion-stabilized SARS-CoV-2 spike protein from the original Wuhan strain was expressed. The immunoSEQ Assay was the method used to sequence TCRbeta CDR3 regions. After extraction, genomic DNA underwent amplification by bias-controlled multiplex PCR, followed by high-throughput sequencing. Per the original workflow: To quantify the absolute abundance of every unique TCRbeta CDR3 region, sequences were collapsed and filtered. Usable DNA was measured by amplifying reference genes present in all nucleated cells, and TCRbeta template counts were normalized to that usable DNA to estimate T cell fraction. Repertoire TCRs were annotated as SARS-CoV-2-specific by exact matching of V gene, CDR3 amino acid sequence and J gene to a known reactive TCR set. The reference SARS-CoV-2 TCR set came from MIRA and was filtered for enrichment in COVID-19-positive ImmuneCODE repertoires, removing public or cross-reactive TCRs. Drawing on the MIRA antigens, annotated TCRs were analysed further at the level of specific ORF or position within ORF. Breadth was defined as the number of annotated unique rearrangements divided by the total number of unique productive rearrangements, and depth was defined as the summed frequency of the annotated unique rearrangements. TCR breadth was compared between groups using two-sided Wilcoxon rank-sum tests. TCRdb stores this immuneACCESS table with in-frame sequences only. Part of the clones is absent; in the studies checked, under half of the shortfall reflects unresolved V genes, and no reason is known for the rest. V and J calls and clone size are given by that table; D and trimming were obtained from the DNA. In all, the sample holds some 520,000 clones, and approximately 88% of those were seen once. The ten most abundant clones make up roughly 13% of the sample.

The CDR3 numbers 14 residues from cysteine through phenylalanine. The kept DNA is CDR3 alone, 42 bases in frame from the first base. From V the trimming removes 7 bases and from J it removes 1 base, while the gene matches leave 4 bases of the junction unaccounted for. CDR1 is given as SGHRS and CDR2 as YFSETQ, both from the germline V gene. Concerning this clone: Its binding antigen is unknown. The input lacks base qualities; no much larger clone sits a single base away.

This clonotype was obtained from a person between 18 and 59 years old who received the Ad26.COV2.S COVID-19 vaccine or a placebo. The rearrangement combines TRBV5-1 with TRBJ1-1; TRBD1 matches 10 bases in the middle. Sequencing used peripheral blood, obtained in a trial of Ad26.COV2.S vaccine versus placebo. The DNA sequence reads TGCGCCAGCGGGACAGGGGTTTGGAACACTGAAGCTTTCTTT. It encodes CASGTGVWNTEAFF.